Here is one TCR beta chain with its context. The antigen is undetermined. Some clones are missing from TCRdb's copy, which holds only in-frame ones; the method was immunoSEQ multiplex PCR. The table has around 31,000 clones, about 56% seen once. The data are from a study of a mutant IDH1 vaccine in newly diagnosed glioma. About the research overall: Eight vaccinations were given in weeks 1, 3, 5, 7, 11, 15, 19 and 23.

Documented time point: week 5, during vaccination. Every vaccination contained 300 ug of the mutant IDH1 20-mer peptide and was paired with topical imiquimod. The origin of this receptor is a young woman with glioma. The source material was PBMCs, sampled from a glioma patient whose treatment included an IDH1 peptide vaccine.

CDR3 DNA sequence: TGTGCCAGCAGCCCTACGTCCTGGTATTTTTACGAGCAGTACTTC. Its protein product is CASSPTSWYFYEQYF. The chain combines TRBV14 with TRBJ2-7; unclear D gene. This CDR3 spans 15 amino acids. The germline V gene has CDR1 SGHDN and CDR2 FVKESK. Trimming pared 4 bases from V and 4 bases from J, leaving 17 bases between.